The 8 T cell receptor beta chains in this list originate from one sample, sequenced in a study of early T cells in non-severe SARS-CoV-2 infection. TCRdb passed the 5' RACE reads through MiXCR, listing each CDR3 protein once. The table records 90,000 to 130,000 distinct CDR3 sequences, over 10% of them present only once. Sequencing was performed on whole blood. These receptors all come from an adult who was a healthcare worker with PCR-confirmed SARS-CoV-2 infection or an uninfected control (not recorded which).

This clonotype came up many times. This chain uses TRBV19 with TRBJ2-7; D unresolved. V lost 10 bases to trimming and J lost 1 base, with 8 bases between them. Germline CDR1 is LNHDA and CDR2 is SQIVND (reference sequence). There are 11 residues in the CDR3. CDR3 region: CATTESYEQYF. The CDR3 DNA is TGTGCCACCACTGAATCCTACGAGCAGTACTTC.

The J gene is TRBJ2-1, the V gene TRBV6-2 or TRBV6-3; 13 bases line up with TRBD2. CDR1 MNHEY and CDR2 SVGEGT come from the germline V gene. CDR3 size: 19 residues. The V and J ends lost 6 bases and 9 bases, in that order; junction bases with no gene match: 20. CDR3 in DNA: TGTGCCAGCAGCCGACTAGCGGGAGGCCCGGCCGGAATGGGGGCTGAGCAGTTCTTC. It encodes CASSRLAGGPAGMGAEQFF.

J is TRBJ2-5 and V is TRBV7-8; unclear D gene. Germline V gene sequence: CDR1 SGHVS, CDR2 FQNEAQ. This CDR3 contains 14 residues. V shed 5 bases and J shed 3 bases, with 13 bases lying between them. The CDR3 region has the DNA TGTGCCAGCAGCCCTAGTGGGGAAAAAGAGACCCAGTACTTC. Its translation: CASSPSGEKETQYF.

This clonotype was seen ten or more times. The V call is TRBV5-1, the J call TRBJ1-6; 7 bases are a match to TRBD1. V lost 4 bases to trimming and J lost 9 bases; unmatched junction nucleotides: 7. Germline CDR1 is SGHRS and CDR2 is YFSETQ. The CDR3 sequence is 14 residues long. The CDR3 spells CASSGTGTASPLHF. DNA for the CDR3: TGCGCCAGCAGCGGAACCGGGACAGCTTCACCCCTCCACTTT. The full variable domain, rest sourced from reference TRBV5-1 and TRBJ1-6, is KAGVTQTPRYLIKTRGQQVTLSCSPISGHRSVSWYQQTPGQGLQFLFEYFSETQRNKGNFPGRFSGRQFSNSRSEMNVSTLELGDSALYLCASSGTGTASPLHFGNGTRLTVT.

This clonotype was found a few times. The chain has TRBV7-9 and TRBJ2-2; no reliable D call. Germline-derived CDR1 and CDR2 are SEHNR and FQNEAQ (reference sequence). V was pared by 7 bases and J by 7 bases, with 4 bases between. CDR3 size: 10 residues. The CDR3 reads CASTVGELFF. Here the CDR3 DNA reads TGTGCCAGCACGGTCGGGGAGCTGTTTTTT. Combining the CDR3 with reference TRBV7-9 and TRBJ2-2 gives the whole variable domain DTGVSQNPRHKITKRGQNVTFRCDPISEHNRLYWYRQTLGQGPEFLTYFQNEAQLEKSRLLSDRFSAERPKGSFSTLEIQRTEQGDSAMYLCASTVGELFFGEGSRLTVL.

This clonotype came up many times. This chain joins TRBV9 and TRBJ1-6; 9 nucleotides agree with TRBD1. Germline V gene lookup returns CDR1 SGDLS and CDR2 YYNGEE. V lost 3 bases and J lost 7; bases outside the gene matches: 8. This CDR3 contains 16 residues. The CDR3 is CASSAGTGSKNSPLHF. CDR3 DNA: TGTGCCAGCAGCGCCGGGACAGGGAGTAAGAATTCACCCCTCCACTTT.

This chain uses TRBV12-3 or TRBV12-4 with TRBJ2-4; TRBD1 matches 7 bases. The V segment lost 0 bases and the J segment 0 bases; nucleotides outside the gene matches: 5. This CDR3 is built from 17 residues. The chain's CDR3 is CASSLAGDSQAKNIQYF. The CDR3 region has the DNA TGTGCCAGCAGTTTAGCCGGGGACAGCCAAGCCAAAAACATTCAGTACTTC.

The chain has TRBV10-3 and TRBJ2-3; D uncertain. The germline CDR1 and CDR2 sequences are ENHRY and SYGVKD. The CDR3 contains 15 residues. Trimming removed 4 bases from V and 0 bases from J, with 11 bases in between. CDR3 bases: TGTGCCATCAGTGTCCTACTGGGGAGCACAGATACGCAGTATTTT. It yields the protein CAISVLLGSTDTQYF.